A selection of T cell receptor beta chains follows, all from one sample in a study of T cell responses to AZD1222 COVID-19 vaccine. Repertoires were generated with immunoSEQ multiplex PCR, while TCRdb's copy carries only in-frame clones and drops some. The sample holds 90,000 to 120,000 clones, around 90% seen once. The sample consisted of peripheral blood, taken on day 0 of AZD1222 vaccination. These TCRs come from an adult in good health. The CDR3 runs from the conserved cysteine through the conserved F or W. The order of the fields is clone size, D gene, V gene, J gene, CDR3 DNA, CDR3 protein. D genes are given only for firm matches. Clone size is shown for a subset of rows, as once, few, many or a class of expanded clone.

>.|TRBD1|TRBV9|TRBJ1-1
TGTGCCAGCAGCGTCCGGACAGGGGCGGTGGCTGAAGCTTTCTTT
CASSVRTGAVAEAFF
>.|TRBD1|TRBV5-5|TRBJ1-2
TGTGCCAGCAGCTTGTTCGCGCAGGGGGCGAATGGCTACACCTTC
CASSLFAQGANGYTF
>.|TRBD1|TRBV6-2/TRBV6-3|TRBJ2-5
TGTGCCAGCAGTTACGGGACAGGGAAAGAGACCCAGTACTTC
CASSYGTGKETQYF
>.|.|TRBV30|TRBJ2-7
TGTGCCTGGAGTGTAAGCATTTACGAGCAGTACTTC
CAWSVSIYEQYF
>.|.|TRBV28|TRBJ1-5
TGTGCCAGCAGTTCCATCTTAGGGGTCAATTTTCTGAGGATAAATCAGCCCCAGCATTTT
CASSSILGVNFLRINQPQHF
>.|TRBD2|TRBV7-2|TRBJ2-1
TGTGCCAGCAGCTCACAAAGCGGGAGGGCCTACAATGAGCAGTTCTTC
CASSSQSGRAYNEQFF
>.|.|TRBV5-4|TRBJ2-2
TGTGCCAGCAGCCCTTTAACCGGGGAGCTGTTTTTT
CASSPLTGELFF
>.|.|TRBV10-1|TRBJ2-1
TGCGCCAGCAGTGAGTATGGGGCCCCCGGTCCTTACAATGAGCAGTTCTTC
CASSEYGAPGPYNEQFF
>.|.|TRBV9|TRBJ1-1
TGTGCCAGCAGCCCCCAGGGGCCCATGAACACTGAAGCTTTCTTT
CASSPQGPMNTEAFF
>.|.|TRBV6-5|TRBJ2-1
TGTGCCAGCAGTTACTCAAGCTCAACCTACAATGAGCAGTTCTTC
CASSYSSSTYNEQFF
>.|TRBD2|TRBV9|TRBJ2-7
TGTGCCAGCAGCGTAGGACTAGCCGGAGCCTACGAGCAGTACTTC
CASSVGLAGAYEQYF
>.|.|TRBV4-2|TRBJ1-3
TGTGCCAGCAGCCAAGACAGGATTGGAAACACCATATATTTT
CASSQDRIGNTIYF
>once|.|TRBV20-1|TRBJ1-1
TGCAGTGCTAAAAGAGACCAAGCTTTCTTT
CSAKRDQAFF
>.|TRBD2|TRBV6-2/TRBV6-3|TRBJ2-3
TGTGCCAGCAGTTACTCACGCGGGGGGTTAGGCACAGATACGCAGTATTTT
CASSYSRGGLGTDTQYF
>.|TRBD1|TRBV30|TRBJ1-2
TGTGCCTGGACCGCGGGACAGGGTGTGGACTATGGCTACACCTTC
CAWTAGQGVDYGYTF
>.|TRBD1|TRBV7-3|TRBJ1-1
TGTGCCAGCAGCTCGACAGGGGTTGACACTGAAGCTTTCTTT
CASSSTGVDTEAFF
>.|TRBD1|TRBV6-2/TRBV6-3|TRBJ2-7
TGTGCCAGCAGTCAAGGACAGGGCGGGTACTTC
CASSQGQGGYF
>.|TRBD1|TRBV15|TRBJ1-3
TGTGCCACCAGAACACCGGGACAGGGAAACACCATATATTTT
CATRTPGQGNTIYF
>.|.|TRBV7-8|TRBJ1-5
TGTGCCAGCAGCTTAGAGGGACCGGGGTACGCCCAGCATTTT
CASSLEGPGYAQHF
>.|TRBD1|TRBV6-5|TRBJ1-3
TGTGCCAGCAAGACAGGGAGCTCTGGAAACACCATATATTTT
CASKTGSSGNTIYF
>.|.|TRBV27|TRBJ1-4
TGTGCCAGCAGTGGCTCTGCAGGGGCAACTAATGAAAAACTGTTTTTT
CASSGSAGATNEKLFF
>medium-sized|.|TRBV4-1|TRBJ2-6
TGCGCCAGCAGCCCCGGCGACGGGACTGGGGCCAACGTCCTGACTTTC
CASSPGDGTGANVLTF
>once|.|TRBV7-6|TRBJ2-7
TGTGCCAGCAGCTTAGGGAGGGGGATAAGACCGACCTACGAGCAGTACTTC
CASSLGRGIRPTYEQYF
>.|.|TRBV9|TRBJ1-5
TGTGCCAGCAGCGTAGGGCAGGGAGGCAATCAGCCCCAGCATTTT
CASSVGQGGNQPQHF
>.|.|TRBV6-5|TRBJ1-2
TGTGCCAGCTCAGGTAAGACCTCCTATGGCTACACCTTC
CASSGKTSYGYTF
>.|.|TRBV7-8|TRBJ2-1
TGTGCCAGCAGCTTCGTCAATGAGCAGTTCTTC
CASSFVNEQFF
>.|TRBD2|TRBV30|TRBJ2-7
TGTGCCTGGAGCCCTCTTGGGCTAGCGGGAGGCGAAAGCTCCTACGAGCAGTACTTC
CAWSPLGLAGGESSYEQYF
>.|TRBD2|TRBV7-8|TRBJ2-1
TGTGCCAGCAGCTCCAATAGCGGGGGAACCCACAATGAGCAGTTCTTC
CASSSNSGGTHNEQFF
>.|.|TRBV5-1|TRBJ1-2
TGCGCCAGCAGCAGTCAAACGGAAGGCTATGGCTACACCTTC
CASSSQTEGYGYTF
>.|TRBD1|TRBV5-1|TRBJ2-1
TGCGCCAGCAGCTTCCAACAGGGGAGTGGTGAGCAGTTCTTC
CASSFQQGSGEQFF
>.|.|TRBV6-2/TRBV6-3|TRBJ2-2
TGTGCCAGCAGTTACAGCGCAGGGGACACCGGGGAGCTGTTTTTT
CASSYSAGDTGELFF
>.|.|TRBV6-5|TRBJ1-1
TGTGCCAGCAGTTACTCCCAGGCTAACACTGAAGCTTTCTTT
CASSYSQANTEAFF
>.|.|TRBV28|TRBJ2-7
TGTGCCAGCAGTCAGGGACCGGCCTACGAGCAGTACTTC
CASSQGPAYEQYF
>.|TRBD1|TRBV2|TRBJ2-1
TGTGCCAGCAGTGTGGACAGGGGGGACTACAATGAGCAGTTCTTC
CASSVDRGDYNEQFF
>.|.|TRBV19|TRBJ1-2
TGTGCCAGTAGCTTCAGGAAGGGCTACACCTTC
CASSFRKGYTF
>.|.|TRBV11-2|TRBJ1-2
TGTGCCAGCAGCTCCCGACGGTACAACTATGGCTACACCTTC
CASSSRRYNYGYTF
>once|.|TRBV5-4|TRBJ2-5
TGTGCCAGCAGCGGACCTCTGGAGACCCAGTACTTC
CASSGPLETQYF
>.|.|TRBV6-2/TRBV6-3|TRBJ1-4
TGTGCCAGCAGTTCACAGGATCCGAGGCCGAATGAAAAACTGTTTTTT
CASSSQDPRPNEKLFF
>.|.|TRBV10-3|TRBJ2-1
TGTGCCATCAGTGAGTCGTACGAGCAGTTCTTC
CAISESYEQFF
>.|.|TRBV5-5|TRBJ1-1
TGTGCCAGCAGCTCCCAGAACACTGAAGCTTTCTTT
CASSSQNTEAFF
>.|.|TRBV2|TRBJ1-4
TGTGCCAGCAGTGCTCTCCGGGGGGAAAATGAAAAACTGTTTTTT
CASSALRGENEKLFF
>.|.|TRBV6-1|TRBJ1-1
TGTGCCAGCAGTGACAGTAACACTGAAGCTTTCTTT
CASSDSNTEAFF